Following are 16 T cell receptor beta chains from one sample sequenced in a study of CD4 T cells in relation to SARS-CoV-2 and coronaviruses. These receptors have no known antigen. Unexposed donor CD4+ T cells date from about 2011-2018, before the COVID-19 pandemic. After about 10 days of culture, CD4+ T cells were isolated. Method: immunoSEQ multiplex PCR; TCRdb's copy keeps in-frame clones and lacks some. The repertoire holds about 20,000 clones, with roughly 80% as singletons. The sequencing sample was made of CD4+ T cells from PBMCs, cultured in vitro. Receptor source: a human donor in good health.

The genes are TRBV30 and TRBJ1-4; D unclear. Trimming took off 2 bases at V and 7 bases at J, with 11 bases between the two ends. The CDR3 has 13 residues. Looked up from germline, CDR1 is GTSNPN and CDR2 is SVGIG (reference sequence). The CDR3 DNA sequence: TGTGCCTGGAGTCAAGGGCTTGCTGAAAAACTGTTTTTT. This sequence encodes CAWSQGLAEKLFF.

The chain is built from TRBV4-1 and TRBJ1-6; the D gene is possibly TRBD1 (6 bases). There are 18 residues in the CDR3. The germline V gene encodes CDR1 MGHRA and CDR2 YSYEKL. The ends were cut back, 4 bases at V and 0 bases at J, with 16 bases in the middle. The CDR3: CASSRETGIYSYNSPLHF. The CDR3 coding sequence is TGCGCCAGCAGCCGGGAAACAGGGATTTACTCCTATAATTCACCCCTCCACTTT.

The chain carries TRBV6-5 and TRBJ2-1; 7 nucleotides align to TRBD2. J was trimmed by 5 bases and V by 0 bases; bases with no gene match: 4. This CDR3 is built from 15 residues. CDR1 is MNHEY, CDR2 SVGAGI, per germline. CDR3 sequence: CASSYSWSGNNEQFF. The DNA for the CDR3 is TGTGCCAGCAGTTACTCGTGGAGCGGGAACAATGAGCAGTTCTTC.

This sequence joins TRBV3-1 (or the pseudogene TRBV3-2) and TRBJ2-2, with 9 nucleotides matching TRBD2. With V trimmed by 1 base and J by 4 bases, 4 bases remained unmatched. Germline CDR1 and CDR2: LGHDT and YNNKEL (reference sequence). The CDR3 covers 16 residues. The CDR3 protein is CASSQGTSVTTGELFF. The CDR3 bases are TGTGCCAGCAGCCAAGGGACTAGCGTAACCACCGGGGAGCTGTTTTTT.

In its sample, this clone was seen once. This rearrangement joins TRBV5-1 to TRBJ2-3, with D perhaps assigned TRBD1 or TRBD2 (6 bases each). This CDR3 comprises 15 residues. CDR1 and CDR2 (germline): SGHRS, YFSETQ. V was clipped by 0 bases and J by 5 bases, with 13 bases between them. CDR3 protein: CASSLGGALGDTQYF. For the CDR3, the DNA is TGCGCCAGCAGCTTGGGGGGGGCCCTCGGAGATACGCAGTATTTT.

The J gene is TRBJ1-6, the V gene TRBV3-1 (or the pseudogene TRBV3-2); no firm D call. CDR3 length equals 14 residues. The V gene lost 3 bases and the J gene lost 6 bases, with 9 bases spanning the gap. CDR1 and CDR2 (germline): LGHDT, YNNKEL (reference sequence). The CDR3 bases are TGTGCCAGCAGCCAGGGTCCGGCTAATTCACCCCTCCACTTT. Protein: CASSQGPANSPLHF.

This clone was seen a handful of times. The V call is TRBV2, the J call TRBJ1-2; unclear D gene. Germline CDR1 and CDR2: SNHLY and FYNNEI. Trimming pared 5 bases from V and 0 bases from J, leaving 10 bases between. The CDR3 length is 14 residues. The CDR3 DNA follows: TGTGCCAGCAGTCAACAGCAATCTAACTATGGCTACACCTTC. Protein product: CASSQQQSNYGYTF.

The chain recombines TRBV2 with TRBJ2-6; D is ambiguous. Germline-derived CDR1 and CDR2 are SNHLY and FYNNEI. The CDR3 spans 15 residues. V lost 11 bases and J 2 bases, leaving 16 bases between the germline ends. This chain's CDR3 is CAPPSQTPGANVLTF. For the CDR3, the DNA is TGTGCCCCCCCGAGTCAGACTCCTGGGGCCAACGTCCTGACTTTC.

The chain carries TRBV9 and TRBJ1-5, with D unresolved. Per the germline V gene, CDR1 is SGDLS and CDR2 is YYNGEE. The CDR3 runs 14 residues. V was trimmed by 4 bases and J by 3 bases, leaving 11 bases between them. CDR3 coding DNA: TGTGCCAGCAGCCCAACGGGGAACAATCAGCCCCAGCATTTT. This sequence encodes CASSPTGNNQPQHF.

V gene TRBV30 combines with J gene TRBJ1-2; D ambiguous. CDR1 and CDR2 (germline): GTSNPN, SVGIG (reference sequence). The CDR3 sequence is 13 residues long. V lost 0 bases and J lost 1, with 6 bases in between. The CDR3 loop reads CAWSVRLNYGYTF. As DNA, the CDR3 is TGTGCCTGGAGTGTCAGGCTTAACTATGGCTACACCTTC.

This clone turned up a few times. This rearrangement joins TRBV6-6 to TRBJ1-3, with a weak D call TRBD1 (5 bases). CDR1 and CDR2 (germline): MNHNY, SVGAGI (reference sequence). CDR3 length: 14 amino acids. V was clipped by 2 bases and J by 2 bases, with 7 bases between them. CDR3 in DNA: TGTGCCAGCAGTTACAGAGGGGCTGGAAACACCATATATTTT. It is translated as CASSYRGAGNTIYF.

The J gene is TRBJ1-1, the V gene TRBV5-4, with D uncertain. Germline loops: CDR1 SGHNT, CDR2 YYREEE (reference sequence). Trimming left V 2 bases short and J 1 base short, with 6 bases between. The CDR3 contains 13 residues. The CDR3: CASSLGKNTEAFF. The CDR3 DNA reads TGTGCCAGCAGCTTAGGCAAGAACACTGAAGCTTTCTTT. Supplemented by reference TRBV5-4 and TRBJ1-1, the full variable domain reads ETGVTQSPTHLIKTRGQQVTLRCSSQSGHNTVSWYQQALGQGPQFIFQYYREEENGRGNFPPRFSGLQFPNYSSELNVNALELDDSALYLCASSLGKNTEAFFGQGTRLTVV.

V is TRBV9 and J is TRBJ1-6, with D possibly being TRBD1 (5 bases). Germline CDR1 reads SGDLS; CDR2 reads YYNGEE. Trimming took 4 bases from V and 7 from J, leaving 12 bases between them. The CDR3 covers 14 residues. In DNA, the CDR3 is TGTGCCAGCAGCCTAGGGGTAGGGAATTCACCCCTCCACTTT. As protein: CASSLGVGNSPLHF.

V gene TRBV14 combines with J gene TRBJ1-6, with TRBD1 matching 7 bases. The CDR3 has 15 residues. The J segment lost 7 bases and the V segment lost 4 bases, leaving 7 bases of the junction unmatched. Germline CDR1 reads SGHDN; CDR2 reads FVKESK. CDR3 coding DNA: TGTGCCAGCAGCCTTCTCAGGGGGACGAATTCACCCCTCCACTTT. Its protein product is CASSLLRGTNSPLHF. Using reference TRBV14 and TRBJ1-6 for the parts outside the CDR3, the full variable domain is EAGVTQFPSHSVIEKGQTVTLRCDPISGHDNLYWYRRVMGKEIKFLLHFVKESKQDESGMPNNRFLAERTGGTYSTLKVQPAELEDSGVYFCASSLLRGTNSPLHFGNGTRLTVT.

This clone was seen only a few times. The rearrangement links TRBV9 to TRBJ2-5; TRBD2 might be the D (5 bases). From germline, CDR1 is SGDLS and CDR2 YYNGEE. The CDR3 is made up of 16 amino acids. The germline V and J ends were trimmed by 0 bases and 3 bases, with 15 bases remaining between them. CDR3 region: CASSVEVVAGEETQYF. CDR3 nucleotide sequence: TGTGCCAGCAGCGTAGAGGTGGTTGCGGGCGAAGAGACCCAGTACTTC.

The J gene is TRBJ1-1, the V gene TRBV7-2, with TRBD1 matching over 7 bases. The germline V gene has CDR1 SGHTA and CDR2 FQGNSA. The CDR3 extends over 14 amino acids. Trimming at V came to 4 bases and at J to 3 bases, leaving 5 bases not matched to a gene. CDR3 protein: CASSSRQGDTEAFF. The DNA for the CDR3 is TGTGCCAGCAGCTCCCGACAGGGCGACACTGAAGCTTTCTTT.